The 14 T cell receptor beta chains below all came from one sample that was sequenced in a study of cytomegalovirus exposure and HLA in healthy donors (dated by TCRdb to 2016 to 2017). Library construction relied on the immunoSEQ multiplex PCR assay. The multiplex PCR relied on a mix of 60 forward primers for TCR Vbeta segments and 13 reverse primers for TCR Jbeta segments. TCRdb holds this immuneACCESS table with in-frame rearrangements only. Some clones are missing; in checked studies, unresolved V genes explain under half, and the rest has no known cause. The table of this sample itemizes 50,000 to 60,000 clones. Almost 4% of the sample is in the top ten clones. Sequenced: PBMCs. Source of these receptors: a male donor in good health and CMV-seronegative.

Worth noting for this clone: A read error may produce the germline difference seen at one junction end. The CDR3 DNA sequence: TGTGCCAGCAGTGAAGCGCAGGGGTTTGGGGAGAACCAGTACTTC. Translated, it gives CASSEAQGFGENQYF. The chain joins TRBV6-1 to TRBJ2-5; a weak D match, TRBD1 (6 bases). From germline, CDR1 is MNHNS and CDR2 SASEGT. The CDR3 extends over 15 amino acids.

The V call is TRBV30, the J call TRBJ2-7; 8 bases map to TRBD1. J lost 2 bases, V lost 3 bases, and 6 bases had no gene match. Germline-derived CDR1 and CDR2 are GTSNPN and SVGIG (reference sequence). This CDR3 contains 14 residues. The CDR3 loop reads CAWRSDRGPYEQYF. CDR3 nucleotides: TGTGCCTGGAGGAGCGACAGGGGCCCCTACGAGCAGTACTTC.

The chain joins TRBV29-1 to TRBJ2-5; perhaps TRBD1 as D (5 bases). CDR1 is SQVTM and CDR2 is ANQGSEA in the germline V gene. V shed 6 bases and J shed 1 base, with 15 bases lying between them. CDR3 length equals 14 residues. The CDR3 DNA is TGCAGCGTCCCGGTCGCAGGGCCCCAAGAGACCCAGTACTTC. It specifies CSVPVAGPQETQYF.

The chain is built from TRBV6-5 and TRBJ1-2; 9 bases line up with TRBD1. The CDR3 runs to 13 residues. CDR1 and CDR2 (germline): MNHEY, SVGAGI. Germline trimming cut 8 bases from V and 7 bases from J; bases unmatched to any gene: 8. The CDR3 protein is CASPTGTGSGYTF. CDR3 sequence (DNA): TGTGCCAGCCCAACCGGGACAGGGTCTGGCTACACCTTC.

This rearrangement joins TRBV19 to TRBJ1-2; D might be TRBD1 (5 bases). The germline V gene has CDR1 LNHDA and CDR2 SQIVND (reference sequence). The CDR3 extends over 16 amino acids. Trimming took off 4 bases at V and 5 bases at J, with 20 bases between the two ends. Written as DNA, the CDR3 is TGTGCCAGTAGTAACTACGGGACCATCGGAGGGTATGGCTACACCTTC. This translates into CASSNYGTIGGYGYTF.

The genes are TRBV28 and TRBJ1-1; D gene unclear. V dropped 4 bases and J dropped 1 base, with 19 bases sitting between them. The CDR3 extends over 17 amino acids. Germline V gives CDR1 MDHEN, CDR2 SYDVKM. CDR3 in DNA: TGTGCCAGCAGTTCAACTGGGCGGGGTCAGAGGAACACTGAAGCTTTCTTT. Its translation is CASSSTGRGQRNTEAFF.

V usage is TRBV9 and J usage is TRBJ1-3, with 10 positions matching TRBD1. Germline V gives CDR1 SGDLS, CDR2 YYNGEE. Trimming removed 4 bases from V and 5 bases from J; junction bases left unmatched: 6. CDR3 length equals 15 residues. CDR3 in amino acids: CASSTRTGGRNTIYF. The CDR3 DNA reads TGTGCCAGCAGCACCCGGACAGGGGGTCGAAACACCATATATTTT. The complete variable domain, with remaining parts taken from reference TRBV9 and TRBJ1-3, reads DSGVTQTPKHLITATGQRVTLRCSPRSGDLSVYWYQQSLDQGLQFLIQYYNGEERAKGNILERFSAQQFPDLHSELNLSSLELGDSALYFCASSTRTGGRNTIYFGEGSWLTVV.

The gene calls are TRBV5-5 and TRBJ2-2; 8 bases agree with TRBD1. Germline V lookup: CDR1 SGHKS, CDR2 YYEKEE (reference sequence). V shed 7 bases and J 1 base; nucleotides not matched to a gene: 3. The CDR3 has 14 residues. The CDR3 here is CASAGTGNTGELFF. In nucleotides, the CDR3 is TGTGCCAGCGCCGGGACAGGGAACACCGGGGAGCTGTTTTTT.

V and J are TRBV9 and TRBJ2-5, with D uncertain. The germline gives CDR1 SGDLS, CDR2 YYNGEE. This CDR3 spans 14 amino acids. The V gene lost 1 base and the J gene lost 4 bases, with 11 bases spanning the gap. The chain's CDR3 is CASSVSPRGETQYF. CDR3 DNA sequence: TGTGCCAGCAGCGTATCGCCTAGAGGAGAGACCCAGTACTTC.

The rearrangement uses TRBV28 and TRBJ1-2; D is ambiguous. From germline, CDR1 is MDHEN and CDR2 SYDVKM. The germline V and J ends were trimmed by 5 bases and 4 bases, with 11 bases remaining between them. The CDR3 is made up of 13 amino acids. The chain's CDR3 is CASSPSGAYGYTF. The CDR3 nucleotides are TGTGCCAGCAGTCCTTCGGGAGCCTATGGCTACACCTTC.

The chain carries TRBV7-9 and TRBJ2-5, with D tentatively TRBD1 (6 bases). Near its end, the DNA agrees better with TRBJ2-7, so the J call may be wrong. This CDR3 spans 13 amino acids. Germline CDR1 is SEHNR and CDR2 is FQNEAQ (reference sequence). The CDR3 DNA reads TGTGCCAGCACACGGGACAACGCCTACGAGCAGTACTTC. Translation gives CASTRDNAYEQYF.

J is TRBJ2-3 and V is TRBV6-5; no firm D call. This CDR3 is built from 14 residues. Trimming removed 6 bases from V and 4 bases from J, with 14 bases in between. Germline CDR1 MNHEY, CDR2 SVGAGI. The CDR3 sequence: CASSPLSLADTQYF. DNA for the CDR3: TGTGCCAGCAGCCCACTTTCCCTCGCAGATACGCAGTATTTT.

The chain combines TRBV6-1 with TRBJ2-1; D is ambiguous. Germline assignment: CDR1 MNHNS and CDR2 SASEGT. V dropped 11 bases and J dropped 3 bases, with 14 bases sitting between them. CDR3 length equals 13 residues. The CDR3 loop reads CALRRLSYNEQFF. CDR3 DNA: TGTGCCCTAAGGAGACTGAGCTACAATGAGCAGTTCTTC.

Regarding this clone: Sequence at one end of the junction differs from germline and may be a read error. The chain is built from TRBV9 and TRBJ2-3; TRBD1 might be the D (6 bases). Germline V gene sequence: CDR1 SGDLS, CDR2 YYNGEE. The CDR3 is made up of 15 amino acids. The CDR3 sequence is CASSLNRDNTDKQYF. The CDR3 DNA follows: TGTGCCAGCAGCTTAAACCGGGACAACACAGATAAGCAGTATTTT.